Listed below are T cell receptor beta chains from one sample, sequenced in a study of blood T cell repertoires in COVID-19. Produced via immunoSEQ multiplex PCR; TCRdb's table is partial and in-frame only. The profile covers 300,000 to 400,000 clones, with around 89% appearing a single time and around 1% taken by the ten largest. The sequencing sample was made of PBMCs or T cells enriched from blood (not recorded which). These receptors were collected from a man aged 18 to 29 who had recovered from COVID-19. CDR3s include the opening cysteine and the closing phenylalanine or tryptophan. Each record gives: V gene, clone size, J gene, D gene, CDR3 protein, CDR3 DNA. The D gene is left open where the match is weak. Some rows mark clone size as missing; the rest say once, few, many or name a class of expanded clone.

v_call: TRBV24-1; clone_size: .; j_call: TRBJ2-3; d_call: .; cdr3_aa: CATSDLPGHGGTDTQYF; cdr3_nt: TGTGCCACCAGTGATTTACCGGGACACGGAGGCACAGATACGCAGTATTTT
v_call: TRBV9; clone_size: .; j_call: TRBJ1-3; d_call: .; cdr3_aa: CASSVTDGNTIYF; cdr3_nt: TGTGCCAGCAGCGTTACAGATGGAAACACCATATATTTT
v_call: TRBV27; clone_size: .; j_call: TRBJ1-1; d_call: .; cdr3_aa: CASSFYVFPGQNTEAFF; cdr3_nt: TGTGCCAGCAGTTTCTACGTATTCCCGGGACAGAACACTGAAGCTTTCTTT
v_call: TRBV30; clone_size: .; j_call: TRBJ2-1; d_call: .; cdr3_aa: CAWSPRGIDEQFF; cdr3_nt: TGTGCCTGGAGTCCGCGGGGAATCGATGAGCAGTTCTTC
v_call: TRBV28; clone_size: .; j_call: TRBJ1-5; d_call: .; cdr3_aa: CASMSGSQPQHF; cdr3_nt: TGTGCCAGCATGTCTGGGAGTCAGCCCCAGCATTTT
v_call: TRBV12-5; clone_size: .; j_call: TRBJ2-1; d_call: .; cdr3_aa: CASGLTTGYEQFF; cdr3_nt: TGTGCTAGTGGTCTTACAACAGGATATGAGCAGTTCTTC
v_call: TRBV18; clone_size: .; j_call: TRBJ2-2; d_call: .; cdr3_aa: CASSSGQNTGELFF; cdr3_nt: TGTGCCAGCTCATCGGGACAGAACACCGGGGAGCTGTTTTTT
v_call: TRBV29-1; clone_size: .; j_call: TRBJ1-2; d_call: TRBD1; cdr3_aa: CSVQDPQGGEGYTF; cdr3_nt: TGCAGCGTCCAGGATCCCCAGGGGGGAGAGGGCTACACCTTC
v_call: TRBV6-4; clone_size: .; j_call: TRBJ2-7; d_call: TRBD1; cdr3_aa: CASSPTTGSEQYF; cdr3_nt: TGTGCCAGCAGTCCTACGACAGGGTCCGAGCAGTACTTC
v_call: TRBV10-3; clone_size: .; j_call: TRBJ2-3; d_call: .; cdr3_aa: CAISVGGTSTDTQYF; cdr3_nt: TGTGCCATCAGTGTGGGCGGGACTAGCACAGATACGCAGTATTTT
v_call: TRBV7-9; clone_size: .; j_call: TRBJ2-2; d_call: .; cdr3_aa: CASSLRGELGTGELFF; cdr3_nt: TGTGCCAGCAGCTTACGCGGGGAGCTTGGAACCGGGGAGCTGTTTTTT
v_call: TRBV4-2; clone_size: .; j_call: TRBJ1-2; d_call: TRBD1; cdr3_aa: CASSQDGGQGAGGYTF; cdr3_nt: TGTGCCAGCAGCCAAGATGGGGGACAGGGGGCAGGTGGCTACACCTTC
v_call: TRBV5-1; clone_size: .; j_call: TRBJ2-5; d_call: TRBD1; cdr3_aa: CASSLVGTGVPETQYF; cdr3_nt: TGCGCCAGCAGCTTGGTAGGGACAGGGGTTCCAGAGACCCAGTACTTC
v_call: TRBV18; clone_size: once; j_call: TRBJ1-6; d_call: TRBD1; cdr3_aa: CASSPGTGAGSPLHF; cdr3_nt: TGTGCCAGCTCACCCGGGACAGGGGCAGGGTCACCCCTCCACTTT
v_call: TRBV3-1/TRBV3-2; clone_size: .; j_call: TRBJ1-1; d_call: .; cdr3_aa: CASSPPRNIGAFF; cdr3_nt: TGTGCCAGCAGCCCCCCTCGTAATATCGGAGCTTTCTTT
v_call: TRBV6-2/TRBV6-3; clone_size: .; j_call: TRBJ2-7; d_call: .; cdr3_aa: CASSYLAGPYEQYF; cdr3_nt: TGTGCCAGCAGTTACTTGGCAGGGCCCTACGAGCAGTACTTC
v_call: TRBV11-2; clone_size: .; j_call: TRBJ2-1; d_call: TRBD2; cdr3_aa: CASSLRTTSGAYNEQFF; cdr3_nt: TGTGCCAGCAGCTTGAGAACCACTAGCGGGGCCTACAATGAGCAGTTCTTC
v_call: TRBV9; clone_size: few; j_call: TRBJ2-3; d_call: .; cdr3_aa: CASSVGAGQFTDTQYF; cdr3_nt: TGTGCCAGCAGCGTAGGGGCGGGTCAATTCACAGATACGCAGTATTTT
v_call: TRBV7-9; clone_size: once; j_call: TRBJ2-1; d_call: .; cdr3_aa: CASSLGRGLRTSGYNEQFF; cdr3_nt: TGTGCCAGCAGCTTAGGCAGGGGGTTAAGAACTAGCGGATACAATGAGCAGTTCTTC
v_call: TRBV4-2; clone_size: .; j_call: TRBJ1-4; d_call: TRBD1; cdr3_aa: CASSQAAGGGEKLFF; cdr3_nt: TGTGCCAGCAGCCAAGCGGCAGGGGGTGGTGAAAAACTGTTTTTT